These 3 T cell receptor beta chains were all obtained from the same sample, sequenced in a study of cytotoxic CD8 clonotypes in ibrutinib-treated CLL. Measured with immunoSEQ multiplex PCR; TCRdb has only the in-frame clones, and not every one. The repertoire holds 190,000 or so clones, around 70% seen once, with roughly 13% in the top ten. Material: PBMCs, obtained after 24 months of ibrutinib treatment. The receptors shown here come from a human donor with chronic lymphocytic leukemia.

A single count supports this clone. V and J are TRBV27 and TRBJ2-1, with D uncertain. This CDR3 region has 13 residues. Germline CDR1 and CDR2: MNHEY and SMNVEV (reference sequence). V was shortened by 3 bases and J by 8 bases, with 11 bases between the two germline ends. The CDR3, as DNA: TGTGCCAGCAGTTTGGCCCGCTCGTATGAGCAGTTCTTC. It codes for CASSLARSYEQFF.

The genes are TRBV9 and TRBJ2-1, with D tentatively TRBD1 (6 bases). With 4 bases removed from V and 0 bases from J, the gap between germline ends came to 17 bases. This CDR3 contains 17 residues. Germline CDR1 and CDR2: SGDLS and YYNGEE. The CDR3: CASSYQQGYYSYNEQFF. Written as DNA, the CDR3 is TGTGCCAGCAGCTATCAACAGGGATATTACTCCTACAATGAGCAGTTCTTC. Drawing the rest from reference TRBV9 and TRBJ2-1, the complete variable domain is DSGVTQTPKHLITATGQRVTLRCSPRSGDLSVYWYQQSLDQGLQFLIQYYNGEERAKGNILERFSAQQFPDLHSELNLSSLELGDSALYFCASSYQQGYYSYNEQFFGPGTRLTVL.

The J gene is TRBJ1-1, the V gene TRBV7-3; D unresolved. The ends were cut back, 0 bases at V and 1 base at J, with 6 bases in the middle. The CDR3 runs 14 residues. The germline gives CDR1 SGHTA, CDR2 FQGTGA. The CDR3 loop reads CASSLTGTNTEAFF. DNA for the CDR3: TGTGCCAGCAGCTTAACAGGAACGAACACTGAAGCTTTCTTT. The full variable domain, rest sourced from reference TRBV7-3 and TRBJ1-1, is GAGVSQTPSNKVTEKGKYVELRCDPISGHTALYWYRQSLGQGPEFLIYFQGTGAADDSGLPNDRFFAVRPEGSVSTLKIQRTERGDSAVYLCASSLTGTNTEAFFGQGTRLTVV.